This entry concerns a single TCR beta chain. Its target antigen remains unknown. Base quality data are lacking; no much larger clone is found one base away. The record originates from a study of cytomegalovirus exposure and HLA in healthy donors (dated by TCRdb to about 2017). For context, the study as a whole: According to an earlier analysis of 587 of the donors, roughly 180 million T cells yielded 100 million or so unique TCR beta sequences and 250 to 350 Gb of sequence data. The genetic ancestry cluster associated with self-reported Caucasian donors included 81% of the 398 genotyped donors. In the later analysis, no new phenotypic data were used to find candidate immune exposures; instead, reliance was placed on TCR beta sequences and their occurrence across donors. In addition to the first cohort of 666 subjects, a separate validation cohort of approximately 130 different subjects was used. The study combined high-throughput TCR immunosequencing, statistical association of individual TCRs with disease status, and machine learning to predict cytomegalovirus infection status. An early release covering roughly 640 HLA-typed donors comprised about 300 gigabases of sequencing data and around 85 million unique TCR sequences. All discovery cohort repertoires had been generated on a single sequencing platform. Genome-wide SNP genotypes for about 55% of the roughly 670 donors were used in a later genetic analysis, which treated that subset as a discovery cohort. The number of donors typed differed by locus, with about 629-630 for A, B, C, DRB1 and DQB1, approximately 500 for DQA1, 600 to 610 for DPA1, and approximately 470 for DPB1. To study patterns of TCR occurrence, a later analysis re-analyzed previously published TCR beta repertoires from hundreds of donors and added high-resolution HLA genotyping. About five DR-DQ haplotypes were handled as single units for association and clustering, since linkage in the cohort was strong. The study aimed to test whether signatures of past pathogen exposure could be identified by cataloging public T cell receptors. In an earlier analysis of 587 of the donors, high-throughput TCR beta sequencing was used to judge whether each TCR beta V gene segment behaved as functional or pseudogenic. HLA typing included class I and class II loci at four-digit resolution. Donor age, sex, ethnicity and CMV serostatus were collected together with the repertoire data. The study profiled the T cell repertoires of approximately 700 subjects by immunosequencing and related them to cytomegalovirus serostatus. On average, around 240,000 unique TCR beta nucleotide sequences were sequenced per donor among 350 to 400 genotyped donors of the cohort, with roughly 19% of those sequences being non-productive.

Results and caveats for the whole study, not just this receptor: In an earlier analysis of roughly 500 of the donors, most TCR beta V segments appeared in productive rearrangements about 87% or about 30% of the time, broadly matching IMGT annotations. Correlated functional status among segregating V segments might reflect linkage disequilibrium, but an unknown experimental factor could not be ruled out. The study gave a list of under 200 TCR beta chains associated with cytomegalovirus. Strong co-occurrence of HLA alleles, especially DR and DQ, made assigning TCR associations to individual alleles difficult. V-gene and J-gene trimming of TCR beta chains was associated with a missense DCLRE1C variant in a later genetic analysis, and the association was replicated in an independent cohort. According to the authors, the approach could potentially be generalized to other disease states and immunological phenotypes. Most CMV-associated TCR beta chains appeared to be HLA-restricted in a later analysis, and the HLA associations seemed to be driven largely by CMV exposure. Compared with equally common non-associated chains, HLA-associated TCR beta chains in a later analysis were more clonally expanded and had lower generation probabilities. Most TCR sequences were observed very rarely across donors, whereas some public TCRs were present in many individuals. Presence/absence analyses assumed roughly uniform sequencing depth across donors, an assumption that may not hold. Compared with the roughly 600-donor mean, donors in an Asian-associated ancestry cluster had fewer N-insertions in productive TCRs, according to a later genetic analysis. The classifier was reported to diagnose cytomegalovirus status with high specificity and sensitivity in both the original cohort and the validation cohort. In a later analysis, several top co-occurrence clusters were reported to appear linked to parvovirus B19, influenza, CMV and Epstein-Barr virus. A cluster of highly shared sequence variants was judged likely to represent a technical artifact of the sequencing pipeline. Three of the identified cytomegalovirus-associated TCR beta chains were confirmed in vitro to be specific for cytomegalovirus antigens. In this cohort, only TCR beta chains were sequenced, and detectable features were limited by the absence of alpha or paired-chain data. In a later analysis, some 18,000 TCR beta sequences were associated with specific HLA alleles at a false discovery rate of 0.05. The 87-base-pair reads could not distinguish some IMGT-functional V segments, including TRBV6-2 and TRBV6-3, so those segments were excluded. A further reported finding was that TCR beta sequences accurately predicted the HLA-A and HLA-B alleles for most subjects in the first cohort. The earlier analysis of almost 600 of the donors excluded 15 to 20 rarely observed V segments, including chromosome 9 orphons, because counts were too low. Because HLA typing was unavailable for some donors at each locus, only the typed subset was used in association tests. The only immune exposure information available for the cohort was CMV serostatus. In a later analysis, TCR association rates were found to vary across HLA loci, with the most associated TCRs seen for DRB1 alleles and the fewest for HLA-C alleles.

There are 16 amino acids in the CDR3, from cysteine to phenylalanine inclusive. The retained sequence is limited to the CDR3, 48 bases, with the frame set at the first base. Taken from the germline V gene, the CDR1 and CDR2 loops are SGHVS and FQNEAQ. Trimming at the junction amounts to 2 bases on V and 1 base on J, and the germline ends lie 14 bases apart. The library was produced with the immunoSEQ multiplex PCR assay. For the multiplex PCR, a mixture combining 60 forward primers for TCR Vbeta segments and 13 reverse primers for TCR Jbeta segments was used. The CDR3 region of rearranged TCR beta genes was amplified from genomic DNA with a multiplex PCR assay. The Illumina HiSeq System was used to sequence the amplified TCR beta libraries as 87-base-pair reads. In the authors' own workflow: Across the 700 or so repertoires, a later analysis counted some 81 million unique TCR beta chains, around 11 million of which were shared by at least two donors. Raw reads were error-corrected and collapsed into unique sequences with a nearest-neighbor algorithm that merged closely related sequences to remove PCR and sequencing errors. CDR3 sequences were aligned to IMGT reference sequences to assign V, D and J gene segments. Each retained sequence needed at least a six-nucleotide match to both a V gene segment and a J gene segment. Rearrangements were called productive when the CDR3 lacked stop codons and stayed in frame with V and J; all others were non-productive. CDR3 was defined by IMGT convention, running from the second conserved V-encoded cysteine to the conserved J-encoded phenylalanine. In an earlier analysis of around 540 of the donors, sequences lacking an unambiguous match to a single V gene segment were excluded. In an earlier analysis of about 590 of the donors, a V segment was called functional when productive rearrangements were above 56.7%, and segregating when the standard deviation between donors exceeded 5%. To diagnose cytomegalovirus status from the catalog of TCR beta chain sequences, a statistical classification framework was built. V and J gene assignment, in a later analysis, came from comparing TCR nucleotide sequences with IMGT/GENE-DB human TR gene sequences. The TCRdist pipeline was used in a later analysis to assign CDR3 sequences and most-parsimonious VDJ recombination scenarios. In a later analysis, every TCR beta chain was defined by the combination of its CDR3 amino acid sequence and its V-gene family, and reads without a unique V-gene family were dropped. A later analysis removed roughly 590 highly shared, low-generation-probability nucleotide sequences to deal with suspected cross-contamination and a sequencing artifact. A later analysis calculated a clonal expansion index for each public chain from normalized within-repertoire ranks of inferred template counts. Generation probabilities in a later analysis came from a VDJ recombination model fitted to out-of-frame rearrangements, and those results were checked against IGoR. Hypergeometric tests were used in a later analysis to score TCR-TCR, TCR-HLA and TCR-CMV co-occurrence, with a repertoire-size bias correction applied to the TCR pairs. A later analysis estimated false discovery rates by permuting HLA or CMV assignments 20 times. In a later analysis, co-occurring TCRs were grouped with DBSCAN, and TCRdist sequence similarity was added when clustering was performed within HLA-allele-positive subsets. Repertoires with fewer than 30,000 or more than 120,000 public chains, plus five repertoires with anomalous nucleotide sharing, were excluded from co-occurrence clustering. TCRdb retrieved this table from immuneACCESS and kept in-frame rearrangements only. Not all clones are present; in checked studies, unresolved V genes account for under half, and no reason is known for the remainder. The V and J calls and clone size were taken over from that table, and D and trimming were inferred from the DNA. In this sample the table shows about 160,000 clones, 70% to 80% of which occur a single time. The biggest ten clones account for 2% to 2.5% of the sample.

The cohort comprised fewer than 750 healthy bone marrow donors. At the time of sampling, every cohort member was nominally healthy, though immune exposures that went unrecorded were likely present. The donor tested CMV seropositive and was one of the 289 seropositive cohort members. A peripheral blood sample was provided by each donor, and peripheral blood mononuclear cells were used for TCR beta sequencing. The Qiagen DNeasy Blood Extraction Kit was used to extract genomic DNA from the blood cell samples. The V and J segments used are TRBV7-8 and TRBJ1-1, with a tentative D gene TRBD1 over 5 matching bases. The source of this sequence is a man aged 45-60 years in good health and CMV-seropositive. Sequenced input: PBMCs. The CDR3 region has the sequence CASSLLAGPGNTEAFF. At the DNA level, the sequence is TGTGCCAGCAGCTTACTCGCGGGACCCGGGAACACTGAAGCTTTCTTT.